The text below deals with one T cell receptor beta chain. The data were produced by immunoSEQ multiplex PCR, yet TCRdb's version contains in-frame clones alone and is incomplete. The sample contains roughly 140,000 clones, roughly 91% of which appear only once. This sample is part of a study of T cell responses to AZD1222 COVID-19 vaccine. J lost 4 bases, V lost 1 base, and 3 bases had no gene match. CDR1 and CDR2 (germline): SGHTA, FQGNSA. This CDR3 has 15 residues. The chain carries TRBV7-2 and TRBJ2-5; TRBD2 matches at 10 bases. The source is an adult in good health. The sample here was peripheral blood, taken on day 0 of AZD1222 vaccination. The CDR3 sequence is CASSLGLAGPETQYF. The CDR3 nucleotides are TGTGCCAGCAGCTTAGGACTAGCGGGCCCAGAGACCCAGTACTTC.